Sequencing of this T cell receptor (beta chain) was carried out in a study of regulatory T cells in long-lasting Graves disease. The germline V gene has CDR1 SEHNR and CDR2 FQNEAQ (reference sequence). Trimming stripped 1 base from V and 4 bases from J, with 10 bases between. CDR3 length: 15 amino acids. Notes on the study in general: In persistent patients, shared public clonotypes (around 2,500) outnumbered those in new patients (almost 1,000). Lower TCR diversity characterized persistent Graves' patients relative to newly diagnosed patients. Persistent disease exhibited a predilection for TRBV28, TRBJ1-2 and TRBJ2-5. Thyroid tissue was not studied; only peripheral blood was.

CDR3-region Arm-PCR and iRepertoire HTBI primers produced the TCR beta libraries. From the multiplex PCR reads, TCRdb called clonotypes with MiXCR, one entry per CDR3 protein. The sample has 400,000 to 500,000 distinct CDR3 sequences; approximately 22% are singletons. The sample's time point: persistent/refractory GD, antithyroid drugs over 5 years with positive TRAb. Extracted PBMC RNA gave rise to the TCR library. This clonotype has only a few counts. What it binds is not known. Sample: peripheral blood mononuclear cells (PBMCs), taken when the disease was refractory, from a patient treated with antithyroid drugs. V gene TRBV7-9 combines with J gene TRBJ1-4; D gene uncertain. This clonotype originated in a female donor with Graves disease. CDR3 nucleotide sequence: TGTGCCAGCAGCTTAGACAGTCAGCGTAATGAAAAACTGTTTTTT. Translating it yields CASSLDSQRNEKLFF.